Below, one TCR beta chain is given with its context. Its antigen remains unidentified. Here immunoSEQ multiplex PCR was the method, and the copy in TCRdb shows in-frame clones only, minus some. The sample consists of about 40,000 clones, about 89% of them appearing once. Germline V CDR1 and CDR2: GTSNPN, SVGIG (reference sequence). The CDR3 runs 15 residues. V was trimmed by 1 base and J by 7 bases, leaving 16 bases between them. These data are taken from a study of PD-1 blockade in classical Hodgkin lymphoma. Study-wide points: The repertoire differences lack a defined cause, possibly disease activity or prior therapy. By C4D1 there was a significant rise in CD4+ TCR diversity but not in CD8+ TCR diversity.

Every one of the patients relapsed after autologous stem cell transplantation (brentuximab vedotin exposure was variable). Best responses fell into complete response, partial response or progressive disease. Sequenced material: peripheral blood mononuclear cells (PBMCs), taken at baseline. This receptor was obtained from a human donor with classical Hodgkin lymphoma. The chain links TRBV30 to TRBJ1-4, with TRBD1 as a possible D gene (5 bases). The CDR3 coding sequence is TGTGCCTGGAGTGGGGGACTAGGTGGGGCTGAAAAACTGTTTTTT. It translates to CAWSGGLGGAEKLFF.